The present entry profiles one T cell receptor beta chain with its context. In the source study's methods: Amplification of reference gene primers provided the estimated nucleated cell counts. Method: immunoSEQ multiplex PCR; TCRdb's copy keeps in-frame clones and lacks some. For V, J and clone size, that table is used; D and trimming come from the DNA. The sample has 140,000 or so clones, more than 75% seen once. This sample stems from a study of blood T cell repertoires in COVID-19. Looking at the study overall: T cells, B-cell-depleted T cells, or PBMCs supplied cDNA or gDNA.

This CDR3 has 15 amino acids. CDR1 is LNHDA, CDR2 SQIVND, per germline (reference sequence). J was trimmed by 6 bases and V by 3 bases; bases with no gene match: 9. The TCR originated in a human donor in a cohort sampled during active COVID-19. This chain connects TRBV19 to TRBJ1-1; TRBD1 matches at 8 bases. Sequenced input: peripheral blood. This CDR3 is CASSIFVTGGSEAFF. CDR3 coding DNA: TGTGCCAGTAGTATCTTCGTCACAGGGGGTTCTGAAGCTTTCTTT.